This T cell receptor beta chain was captured in a study of shared clonotypes between healthy human individuals. CDR3 length equals 14 residues. In germline, CDR1 is LGHNA, CDR2 YNFKEQ. Trimming stripped 0 bases from V and 8 bases from J, with 10 bases between. Only in-frame clones appear in the TCRdb table, and some are missing; sequencing was by immunoSEQ multiplex PCR. The sample shows about 1.1 million clones, 60% to 85% of them seen only once. Source material: memory CD4+ T cells from PBMCs. Subset defined: CD45RA-negative fraction. This chain links TRBV4-2 with TRBJ1-4; no clear D gene. The TCR comes from a man younger than 30 in good health. Some clones in this sample may be carry-over from other donors' samples. The CDR3 sequence: CASSQDKGGEKLFF. The CDR3 nucleotides are TGTGCCAGCAGCCAAGATAAGGGAGGGGAAAAACTGTTTTTT.